This is a list of T cell receptor beta chains from one sample in a study of PD-L1 blockade in urothelial cancer. Profiling relied on immunoSEQ multiplex PCR, and the TCRdb table lists in-frame clones only, not all of them. The sample has about 37,000 clones; about four fifths are singletons. The material sequenced was PBMCs, taken around atezolizumab (anti-PD-L1) treatment. Every receptor here comes from a man in his 60s with urothelial cancer. Both conserved end residues are part of each CDR3. The D gene is left open where the match is weak. Size tells how often a clone was seen (once, few, many) or the class of an expanded clone, and some rows leave it out.

length	D	V	J	size	CDR3	DNA
17	-	TRBV5-1	TRBJ1-2	once	CASSLGGGGRINYGYTF	TGCGCCAGCAGCTTGGGAGGCGGTGGCAGAATTAACTATGGCTACACCTTC
15	-	TRBV5-1	TRBJ2-2	-	CASSLEQGGTGELFF	TGCGCCAGCAGCTTAGAGCAGGGCGGCACCGGGGAGCTGTTTTTT
13	-	TRBV27	TRBJ1-5	-	CASSLGPNQPQHF	TGTGCCAGCAGTTTAGGCCCCAATCAGCCCCAGCATTTT
12	-	TRBV7-2	TRBJ2-3	-	CASSVRADTQYF	TGTGCCAGCAGTGTCCGTGCAGATACGCAGTATTTT
15	-	TRBV2	TRBJ1-3	once	CASSEGAGSGNTIYF	TGTGCCAGCAGTGAAGGGGCAGGCTCTGGAAACACCATATATTTT
15	-	TRBV18	TRBJ1-5	once	CASSRGGERNQPQHF	TGTGCCAGCTCACGTGGCGGGGAGCGCAATCAGCCCCAGCATTTT
13	-	TRBV2	TRBJ2-2	-	CAISPRESGELFF	TGTGCCATCAGCCCACGGGAGTCCGGGGAGCTGTTTTTT
17	-	TRBV28	TRBJ2-1	-	CASNPRVGTGIYNEQFF	TGTGCCAGCAATCCTAGGGTAGGTACAGGGATTTACAATGAGCAGTTCTTC
13	TRBD1	TRBV7-2	TRBJ2-1	-	CASSLRVGTGRFF	TGTGCCAGCAGCTTAAGGGTGGGGACAGGAAGGTTCTTC
15	TRBD1	TRBV6-5	TRBJ1-1	-	CASTRQGPRNTEAFF	TGTGCCAGCACCAGACAGGGGCCCCGGAACACTGAAGCTTTCTTT
13	-	TRBV5-1	TRBJ1-5	-	CASRRGSNQPQHF	TGCGCCAGCAGGCGGGGTAGCAATCAGCCCCAGCATTTT
14	-	TRBV5-1	TRBJ1-2	-	CASSLAQSTYGYTF	TGCGCCAGCAGCTTGGCACAGTCGACCTATGGCTACACCTTC
14	-	TRBV19	TRBJ1-2	-	CASSIPGGDYGYTF	TGTGCCAGTAGCATCCCGGGGGGTGACTATGGCTACACCTTC
15	TRBD1	TRBV18	TRBJ1-1	once	CASSPSKGQGAEAFF	TGTGCCAGCTCACCGAGTAAGGGACAGGGGGCTGAAGCTTTCTTT
16	TRBD1	TRBV4-1	TRBJ2-2	-	CASSLDRGRLTGELFF	TGCGCCAGCAGCCTAGACAGGGGGCGCTTAACCGGGGAGCTGTTTTTT